This TCR beta chain was obtained from a study of T cells in Graves' hyperthyroidism and ophthalmopathy. Using RNA transcripts as the source, TCR beta CDR3 regions were amplified. HTBI primers were used for first-round RT-PCR of the TCR CDR3. MiXCR was run by TCRdb on the multiplex PCR reads, yielding one entry per CDR3 protein. The table has more than 500,000 distinct CDR3 sequences, 14% to 15% seen once; the top ten hold approximately 4.2%. Germline lookup yields CDR1 SGHTA and CDR2 FQGTGA. The CDR3 is 15 residues long. With 2 bases removed from V and 2 bases from J, the gap between germline ends came to 7 bases. This clonotype turned up a few times.

The sample was blood. The chain employs TRBV7-3 and TRBJ2-6; D gene ambiguous. The clonotype originates from a middle-aged woman with Graves' ophthalmopathy. The CDR3 reads CASSLLSAGANVLTF. CDR3 nucleotide sequence: TGTGCCAGCAGCTTACTTTCAGCTGGGGCCAACGTCCTGACTTTC.